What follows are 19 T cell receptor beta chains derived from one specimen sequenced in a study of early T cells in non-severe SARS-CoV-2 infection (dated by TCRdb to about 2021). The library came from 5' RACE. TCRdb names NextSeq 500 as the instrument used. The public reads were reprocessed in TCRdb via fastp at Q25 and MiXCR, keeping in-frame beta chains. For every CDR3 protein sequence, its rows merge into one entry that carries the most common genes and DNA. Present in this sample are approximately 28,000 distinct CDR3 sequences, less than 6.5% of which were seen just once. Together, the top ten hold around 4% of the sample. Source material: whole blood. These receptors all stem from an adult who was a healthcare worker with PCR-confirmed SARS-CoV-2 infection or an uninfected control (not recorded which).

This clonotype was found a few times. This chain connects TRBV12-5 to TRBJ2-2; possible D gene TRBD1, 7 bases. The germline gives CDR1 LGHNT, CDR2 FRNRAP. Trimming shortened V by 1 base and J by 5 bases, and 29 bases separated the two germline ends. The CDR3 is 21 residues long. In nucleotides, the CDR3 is TGTGCTAGTGGTTTGGGAACCATCAAGACAGGGTACGGAGCGGGTACCGGGGAGCTGTTTTTT. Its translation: CASGLGTIKTGYGAGTGELFF.

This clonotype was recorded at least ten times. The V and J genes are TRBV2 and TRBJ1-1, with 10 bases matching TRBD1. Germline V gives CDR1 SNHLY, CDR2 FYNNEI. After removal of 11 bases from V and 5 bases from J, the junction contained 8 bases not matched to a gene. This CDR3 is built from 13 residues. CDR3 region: CALRTGGTTEAFF. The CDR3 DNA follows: TGTGCCTTACGGACAGGGGGGACAACTGAAGCTTTCTTT. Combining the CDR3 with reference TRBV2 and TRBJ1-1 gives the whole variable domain EPEVTQTPSHQVTQMGQEVILRCVPISNHLYFYWYRQILGQKVEFLVSFYNNEISEKSEIFDDQFSVERPDGSNFTLKIRSTKLEDSAMYFCALRTGGTTEAFFGQGTRLTVV.

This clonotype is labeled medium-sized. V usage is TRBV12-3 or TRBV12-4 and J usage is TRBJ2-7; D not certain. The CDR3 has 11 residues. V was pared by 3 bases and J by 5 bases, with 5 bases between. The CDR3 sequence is CASSFQDEQYF. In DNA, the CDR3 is TGTGCCAGCAGTTTCCAAGACGAGCAGTACTTC.

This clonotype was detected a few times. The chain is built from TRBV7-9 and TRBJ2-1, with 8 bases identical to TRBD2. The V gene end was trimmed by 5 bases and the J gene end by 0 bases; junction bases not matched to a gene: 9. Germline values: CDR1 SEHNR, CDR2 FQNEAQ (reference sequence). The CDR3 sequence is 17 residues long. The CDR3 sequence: CASSRTGGPSSYNEQFF. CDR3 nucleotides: TGTGCCAGCAGCCGCACGGGGGGGCCGAGCTCCTACAATGAGCAGTTCTTC. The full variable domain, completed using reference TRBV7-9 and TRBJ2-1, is DTGVSQNPRHKITKRGQNVTFRCDPISEHNRLYWYRQTLGQGPEFLTYFQNEAQLEKSRLLSDRFSAERPKGSFSTLEIQRTEQGDSAMYLCASSRTGGPSSYNEQFFGPGTRLTVL.

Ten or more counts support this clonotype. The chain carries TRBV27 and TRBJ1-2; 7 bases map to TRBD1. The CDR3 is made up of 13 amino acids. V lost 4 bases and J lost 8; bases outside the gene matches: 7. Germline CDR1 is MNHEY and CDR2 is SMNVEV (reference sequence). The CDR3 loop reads CASSSRTGRGYTF. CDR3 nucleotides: TGTGCCAGCAGTTCTCGGACAGGTCGCGGCTACACCTTC.

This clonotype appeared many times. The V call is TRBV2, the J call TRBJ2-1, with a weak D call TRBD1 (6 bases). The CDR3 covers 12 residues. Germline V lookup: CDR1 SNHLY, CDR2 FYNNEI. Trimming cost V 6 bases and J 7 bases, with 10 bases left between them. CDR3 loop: CASRQDRNEQFF. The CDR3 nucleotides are TGTGCCAGCAGACAGGACAGAAATGAGCAGTTCTTC.

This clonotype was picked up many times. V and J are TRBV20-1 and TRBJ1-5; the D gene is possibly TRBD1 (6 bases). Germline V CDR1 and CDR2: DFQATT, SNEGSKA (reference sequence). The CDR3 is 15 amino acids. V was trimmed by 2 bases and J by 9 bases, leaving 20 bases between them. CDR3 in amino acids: CSARIQGGDFLPQHF. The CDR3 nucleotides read TGCAGTGCTAGAATCCAAGGGGGGGATTTTTTGCCCCAGCATTTT.

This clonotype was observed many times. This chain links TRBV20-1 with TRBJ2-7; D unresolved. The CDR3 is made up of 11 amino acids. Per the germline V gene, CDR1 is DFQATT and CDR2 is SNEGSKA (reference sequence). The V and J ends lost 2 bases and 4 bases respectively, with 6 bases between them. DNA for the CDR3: TGCAGTGCTAGACAGGAATACGAGCAGTACTTC. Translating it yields CSARQEYEQYF.

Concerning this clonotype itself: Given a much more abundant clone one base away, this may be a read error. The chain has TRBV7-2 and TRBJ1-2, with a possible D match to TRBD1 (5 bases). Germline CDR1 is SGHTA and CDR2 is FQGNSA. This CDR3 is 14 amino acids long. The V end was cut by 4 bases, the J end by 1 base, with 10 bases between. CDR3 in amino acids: CASSSGRCNYGYTF. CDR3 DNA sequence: TGTGCCAGCAGCTCAGGGAGGTGTAACTATGGCTACACCTTC.

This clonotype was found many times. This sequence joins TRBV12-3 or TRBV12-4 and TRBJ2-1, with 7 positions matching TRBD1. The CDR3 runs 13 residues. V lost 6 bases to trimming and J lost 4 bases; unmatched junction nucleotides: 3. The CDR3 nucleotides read TGTGCCAGCAGACCGACAGGGTACAATGAGCAGTTCTTC. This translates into CASRPTGYNEQFF.

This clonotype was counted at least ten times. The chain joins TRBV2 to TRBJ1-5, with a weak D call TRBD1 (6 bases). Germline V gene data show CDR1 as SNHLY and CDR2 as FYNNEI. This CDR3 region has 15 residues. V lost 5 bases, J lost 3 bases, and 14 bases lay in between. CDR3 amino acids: CASSTHRQANQPQHF. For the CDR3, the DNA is TGTGCCAGCAGTACCCATCGACAGGCCAATCAGCCCCAGCATTTT. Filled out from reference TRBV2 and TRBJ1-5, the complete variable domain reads EPEVTQTPSHQVTQMGQEVILRCVPISNHLYFYWYRQILGQKVEFLVSFYNNEISEKSEIFDDQFSVERPDGSNFTLKIRSTKLEDSAMYFCASSTHRQANQPQHFGDGTRLSIL.

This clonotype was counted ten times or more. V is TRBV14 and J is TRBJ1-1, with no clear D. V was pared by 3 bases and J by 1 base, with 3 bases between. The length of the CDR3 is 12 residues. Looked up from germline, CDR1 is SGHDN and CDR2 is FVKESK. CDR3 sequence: CASSHRNTEAFF. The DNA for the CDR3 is TGTGCCAGCAGCCACAGGAACACTGAAGCTTTCTTT.

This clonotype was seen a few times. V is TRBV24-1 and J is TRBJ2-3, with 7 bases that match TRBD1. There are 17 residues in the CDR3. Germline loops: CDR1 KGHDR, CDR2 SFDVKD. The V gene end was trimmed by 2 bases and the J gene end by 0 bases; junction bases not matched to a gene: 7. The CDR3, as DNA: TGTGCCACCAGTGATTCCCCAGGGGGACCTAGCACAGATACGCAGTATTTT. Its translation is CATSDSPGGPSTDTQYF.

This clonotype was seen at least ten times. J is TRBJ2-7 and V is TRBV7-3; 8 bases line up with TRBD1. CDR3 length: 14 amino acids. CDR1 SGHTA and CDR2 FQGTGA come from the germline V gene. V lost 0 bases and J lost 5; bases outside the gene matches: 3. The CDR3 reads CASSLTTGADEQYF. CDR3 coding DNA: TGTGCCAGCAGCTTAACGACAGGGGCAGACGAGCAGTACTTC.

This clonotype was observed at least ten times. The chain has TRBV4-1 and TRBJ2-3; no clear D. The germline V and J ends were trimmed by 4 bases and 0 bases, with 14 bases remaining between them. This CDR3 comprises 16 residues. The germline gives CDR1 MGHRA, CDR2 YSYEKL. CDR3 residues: CASSPRLRSSTDTQYF. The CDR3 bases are TGCGCCAGCAGCCCCCGACTTCGCTCTAGCACAGATACGCAGTATTTT.

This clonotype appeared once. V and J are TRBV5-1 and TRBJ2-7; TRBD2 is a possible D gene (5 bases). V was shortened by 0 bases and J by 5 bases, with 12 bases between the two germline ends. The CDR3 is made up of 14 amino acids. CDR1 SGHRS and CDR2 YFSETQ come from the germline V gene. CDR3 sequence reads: CASSLESPRDEQYF. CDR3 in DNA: TGCGCCAGCAGCTTGGAGTCACCGCGGGACGAGCAGTACTTC.

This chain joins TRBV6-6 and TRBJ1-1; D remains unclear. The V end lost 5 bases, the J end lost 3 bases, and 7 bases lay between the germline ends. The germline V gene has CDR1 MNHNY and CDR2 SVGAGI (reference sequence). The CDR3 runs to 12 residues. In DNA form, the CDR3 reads TGTGCCAGCAGTAGCGGGGACACTGAAGCTTTCTTT. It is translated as CASSSGDTEAFF.

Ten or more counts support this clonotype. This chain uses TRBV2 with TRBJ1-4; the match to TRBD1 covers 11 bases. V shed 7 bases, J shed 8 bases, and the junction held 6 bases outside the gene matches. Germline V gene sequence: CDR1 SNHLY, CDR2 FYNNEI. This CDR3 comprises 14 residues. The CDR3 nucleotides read TGTGCCAGCATCGTGGACAGGGGGCAGGAAAAACTGTTTTTT. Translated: CASIVDRGQEKLFF.

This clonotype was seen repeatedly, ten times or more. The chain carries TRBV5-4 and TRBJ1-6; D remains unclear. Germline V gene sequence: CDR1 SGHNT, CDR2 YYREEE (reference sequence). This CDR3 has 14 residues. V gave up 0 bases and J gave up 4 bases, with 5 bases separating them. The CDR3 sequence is CASSLGGYNSPLHF. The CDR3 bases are TGTGCCAGCAGCTTGGGGGGATATAATTCACCCCTCCACTTT.